These 32 T cell receptor beta chains came from one sample sequenced in a study of beta chain features in type 1 diabetes. Study-wide points: All four CD4+ subsets of Type 1 diabetes patients contained TCRB CDR3s that were moderately but significantly shorter.

Expressed TCRB transcripts were sequenced because the entire RNA isolate underwent reverse transcription. Libraries were prepared by immunoSEQ multiplex PCR; TCRdb keeps only in-frame clonotypes and omits some of them. The data contain about 270,000 clones, approximately 14% of them singletons. Antigen specificity for these receptors is unknown. Sequencing used naive CD4+ T cells from blood. The source of these receptors is a man aged 25-40 years with type 1 diabetes.

This clone occurred a few times. V and J are TRBV5-1 and TRBJ1-2; D gene uncertain. Germline V gives CDR1 SGHRS, CDR2 YFSETQ. V was pared by 4 bases and J by 5 bases, with 15 bases between. CDR3 length equals 14 residues. The CDR3 is CASSRVAAEYGYTF. The CDR3 nucleotides read TGCGCCAGCAGCCGAGTTGCGGCAGAGTATGGCTACACCTTC.

This clone was counted between two and nine times. The chain employs TRBV27 and TRBJ2-7; a possible D gene is TRBD2 (5 bases). Germline assignment: CDR1 MNHEY and CDR2 SMNVEV (reference sequence). This CDR3 has 15 amino acids. The V and J ends lost 3 bases and 0 bases respectively, with 12 bases between them. The CDR3 protein is CASSFESGSSYEQYF. CDR3 sequence (DNA): TGTGCCAGCAGTTTCGAATCGGGGAGCTCCTACGAGCAGTACTTC.

The CDR3 DNA reads as TGTGCCAGCAGTTCATGGACTAGCGGGACTTACGAGCAGTACTTC. Translating gives CASSSWTSGTYEQYF. The chain combines TRBV6-5 with TRBJ2-7, with 12 bases that match TRBD2. V shed 4 bases, J shed 4 bases, and the junction held 5 bases outside the gene matches. CDR1 and CDR2 from the germline V gene are MNHEY and SVGAGI. The CDR3 is 15 amino acids.

This clone occurred a few times. The chain links TRBV2 to TRBJ1-1, with D unclear. The germline CDR1 and CDR2 sequences are SNHLY and FYNNEI. V lost 10 bases and J 5 bases, leaving 20 bases between the germline ends. The CDR3 is 14 residues long. DNA for the CDR3: TGTGCCATCTCTCGCGGCATCCTAAAGACTGAAGCTTTCTTT. It encodes CAISRGILKTEAFF.

CDR3 DNA sequence: TGCGCCAGCAGCCAAGATAAGGTCGGGAACTCTGGAAACACCATATATTTT. Amino acid sequence: CASSQDKVGNSGNTIYF. The V call is TRBV4-1, the J call TRBJ1-3; no reliable D call. V lost 0 bases, J lost 0 bases, and 12 bases lay in between. This CDR3 is built from 17 residues. The germline V gene encodes CDR1 MGHRA and CDR2 YSYEKL.

The chain has TRBV7-8 and TRBJ2-1; tentative D call: TRBD2 (6 bases). The germline V gene has CDR1 SGHVS and CDR2 FQNEAQ. This CDR3 region has 16 residues. Trimming stripped 3 bases from V and 5 bases from J, with 17 bases between. CDR3 residues: CASSFPQGGLNNEQFF. For the CDR3, the DNA is TGTGCCAGCAGCTTTCCGCAGGGAGGTCTAAACAATGAGCAGTTCTTC.

Points on this clone: This same CDR3 is encoded by further DNA sequences in the sample. The rearrangement joins TRBV27 to TRBJ2-5; 7 nucleotides agree with TRBD2. Germline V gives CDR1 MNHEY, CDR2 SMNVEV (reference sequence). The CDR3 is 14 amino acids. J was trimmed by 1 base and V by 4 bases; bases with no gene match: 3. The CDR3 coding sequence is TGTGCCAGCAGTTACCGGACTAGCCAAGAGACCCAGTACTTC. Protein sequence: CASSYRTSQETQYF.

This clone showed up just a few times. The chain employs TRBV5-1 and TRBJ1-1; D might be TRBD1 (6 bases). The CDR3 runs to 14 residues. Trimming removed 4 bases from V and 6 bases from J, with 16 bases in between. Germline V gives CDR1 SGHRS, CDR2 YFSETQ. The CDR3 spells CASSGTGRGAEAFF. CDR3 nucleotides: TGCGCCAGCAGCGGCACAGGGCGGGGGGCTGAAGCTTTCTTT.

The sample holds a few counts of this clone. The chain recombines TRBV5-1 with TRBJ2-7; no definite D call. CDR1 and CDR2 from the germline V gene are SGHRS and YFSETQ. CDR3 length: 15 amino acids. V gave up 1 base and J gave up 6 bases, with 17 bases separating them. CDR3 amino acids: CASSLSAENSGEQYF. In DNA, the CDR3 is TGCGCCAGCAGCTTGTCCGCAGAGAACTCGGGCGAGCAGTACTTC. Filled out from reference TRBV5-1 and TRBJ2-7, the complete variable domain reads KAGVTQTPRYLIKTRGQQVTLSCSPISGHRSVSWYQQTPGQGLQFLFEYFSETQRNKGNFPGRFSGRQFSNSRSEMNVSTLELGDSALYLCASSLSAENSGEQYFGPGTRLTVT.

The rearrangement links TRBV28 to TRBJ1-2; D is uncertain. V lost 2 bases and J lost 8, with 9 bases in between. This CDR3 has 12 amino acids. Germline-derived CDR1 and CDR2 are MDHEN and SYDVKM. CDR3 DNA sequence: TGTGCCAGCAGTTTACTGGGCGTAGGCTACACCTTC. This sequence encodes CASSLLGVGYTF.

V usage is TRBV6-6 and J usage is TRBJ2-5; D not certain. CDR1 MNHNY and CDR2 SVGAGI come from the germline V gene (reference sequence). Trimming removed 2 bases at V and 2 bases at J, with 3 bases between. The CDR3 runs to 12 residues. The CDR3 DNA sequence: TGTGCCAGCAGTTACCCACAAGAGACCCAGTACTTC. Its translation: CASSYPQETQYF.

This clone was counted between two and nine times. The rearrangement links TRBV2 to TRBJ2-2; D is possibly TRBD2 (6 bases). V lost 11 bases and J 3 bases, leaving 10 bases between the germline ends. Germline V gives CDR1 SNHLY, CDR2 FYNNEI. The CDR3 runs 12 residues. The CDR3, as DNA: TGTGCCGGCGGGGCGGACACCGGGGAGCTGTTTTTT. Residues: CAGGADTGELFF.

The chain links TRBV19 to TRBJ2-2, with unresolved D. Trimming shortened V by 5 bases and J by 7 bases, and 11 bases separated the two germline ends. The CDR3 runs 13 residues. Germline lookup yields CDR1 LNHDA and CDR2 SQIVND (reference sequence). As DNA, the CDR3 is TGTGCCAGTAGTGAGCATTTCGTCGGGGAGCTGTTTTTT. It is translated as CASSEHFVGELFF.

The chain is built from TRBV27 and TRBJ2-5; D gene uncertain. The V end lost 1 base, the J end lost 5 bases, and 11 bases lay between the germline ends. The germline V gene encodes CDR1 MNHEY and CDR2 SMNVEV (reference sequence). The CDR3 extends over 14 amino acids. CDR3 protein: CASSLLGVAETQYF. DNA of the CDR3: TGTGCCAGCAGTTTATTAGGAGTCGCGGAGACCCAGTACTTC.

CDR3 coding DNA: TGCGCCAGCAGCTTCCAGGGCTACAATGAGCAGTTCTTC. It specifies CASSFQGYNEQFF. The rearrangement joins TRBV5-1 to TRBJ2-1; possible D gene TRBD1, 5 bases. V was cut by 2 bases and J by 3 bases, with 6 bases left in between. This CDR3 region has 13 residues. Germline-derived CDR1 and CDR2 are SGHRS and YFSETQ.

The gene calls are TRBV7-2 and TRBJ2-1; 8 nucleotides line up with TRBD2. The CDR3 runs to 14 residues. CDR1 is SGHTA and CDR2 is FQGNSA in the germline V gene. With V trimmed by 3 bases and J by 7 bases, 5 bases remained unmatched. The CDR3 is CASSFRAGENEQFF. CDR3 DNA: TGTGCCAGCAGCTTCCGAGCGGGAGAAAATGAGCAGTTCTTC.

This rearrangement joins TRBV4-3 to TRBJ2-7; maybe TRBD1 (5 bases). There are 14 residues in the CDR3. Germline CDR1 LGHNA, CDR2 YSLEER. The V end lost 0 bases, the J end lost 1 base, and 7 bases lay between the germline ends. The DNA of the CDR3 is TGCGCCAGCAGCCAAGAATCAGGGTCCTACGAGCAGTACTTC. As protein: CASSQESGSYEQYF.

This clone has more than one count but fewer than ten. The rearrangement joins TRBV7-9 to TRBJ2-7; TRBD2 matches at 9 bases. Trimming at V came to 5 bases and at J to 6 bases, leaving 5 bases not matched to a gene. This CDR3 contains 13 residues. Germline loops: CDR1 SEHNR, CDR2 FQNEAQ (reference sequence). The CDR3 spells CASSQGLAGEQYF. Here the CDR3 DNA reads TGTGCCAGCAGCCAGGGACTAGCTGGCGAGCAGTACTTC. Supplemented by reference TRBV7-9 and TRBJ2-7, the full variable domain reads DTGVSQNPRHKITKRGQNVTFRCDPISEHNRLYWYRQTLGQGPEFLTYFQNEAQLEKSRLLSDRFSAERPKGSFSTLEIQRTEQGDSAMYLCASSQGLAGEQYFGPGTRLTVT.

The rearrangement joins TRBV11-2 to TRBJ2-1, with TRBD1 matching over 9 bases. The V gene end was trimmed by 2 bases and the J gene end by 7 bases; junction bases not matched to a gene: 9. Germline V gene lookup returns CDR1 SGHAT and CDR2 FQNNGV. This CDR3 has 16 residues. The CDR3 DNA reads as TGTGCCAGCAGCTTATTCTCACAGGGGGCTCGGAATGAGCAGTTCTTC. It yields the protein CASSLFSQGARNEQFF.

The chain couples TRBV9 to TRBJ1-1, with 7 positions matching TRBD1. CDR1 is SGDLS and CDR2 is YYNGEE in the germline V gene. With V trimmed by 3 bases and J by 3 bases, 5 bases remained unmatched. The length of the CDR3 is 14 residues. The CDR3 sequence is CASSATGIDTEAFF. The CDR3 DNA reads TGTGCCAGCAGCGCGACAGGGATTGACACTGAAGCTTTCTTT.

This clone has a handful of counts. This chain links TRBV7-9 with TRBJ1-1, with D perhaps matching TRBD1 (6 bases). V dropped 11 bases and J dropped 1 base, with 14 bases sitting between them. Germline CDR1 is SEHNR and CDR2 is FQNEAQ (reference sequence). The CDR3 runs 13 residues. The CDR3 here is CAASRGENTEAFF. The CDR3 DNA reads TGTGCCGCCAGCAGGGGAGAGAACACTGAAGCTTTCTTT.

This rearrangement joins TRBV2 to TRBJ1-5; 7 bases align to TRBD1. The CDR3 is made up of 14 amino acids. J was trimmed by 5 bases and V by 3 bases; bases with no gene match: 4. Per germline, CDR1 SNHLY and CDR2 FYNNEI. The CDR3 nucleotides read TGTGCCAGCAGTGAGAGACAGGGAGATCAGCCCCAGCATTTT. Encoded protein: CASSERQGDQPQHF. The whole variable domain, filled in from reference TRBV2 and TRBJ1-5, reads EPEVTQTPSHQVTQMGQEVILRCVPISNHLYFYWYRQILGQKVEFLVSFYNNEISEKSEIFDDQFSVERPDGSNFTLKIRSTKLEDSAMYFCASSERQGDQPQHFGDGTRLSIL.

This sequence joins TRBV9 and TRBJ2-1; D is undetermined. The CDR3 consists of 16 residues. Trimming took 0 bases from V and 0 from J, leaving 10 bases between them. Germline CDR1 SGDLS, CDR2 YYNGEE. The chain's CDR3 is CASSVEEHYSYNEQFF. CDR3 DNA sequence: TGTGCCAGCAGCGTAGAGGAACACTACTCCTACAATGAGCAGTTCTTC.

V and J are TRBV18 and TRBJ2-3; D uncertain. CDR3 length: 11 residues. Germline V gene data show CDR1 as KGHSH and CDR2 as LQKENI. V lost 8 bases, J lost 2 bases, and 5 bases lay in between. The DNA of the CDR3 is TGTGCCAGCCGGGTCACAGATACGCAGTATTTT. Its translation is CASRVTDTQYF.

The CDR3 loop is CASSITSGTHNEQFF. The CDR3 region has the DNA TGTGCCAGCAGCATTACTAGCGGGACTCACAATGAGCAGTTCTTC. J is TRBJ2-1 and V is TRBV7-6, with TRBD2 matching 10 bases. The CDR3 runs to 15 residues. The J segment lost 5 bases and the V segment lost 5 bases, leaving 6 bases of the junction unmatched. CDR1 and CDR2 from the germline V gene are SGHVS and FNYEAQ.

In its sample, this clone was seen a few times. The V and J genes are TRBV19 and TRBJ2-3, with no clear D. Trimming stripped 5 bases from V and 2 bases from J, with 11 bases between. Germline CDR1 is LNHDA and CDR2 is SQIVND (reference sequence). This CDR3 is 14 amino acids long. In DNA, the CDR3 is TGTGCCAGTAGTTACGAGTATTCCACAGATACGCAGTATTTT. It codes for CASSYEYSTDTQYF.

This rearrangement joins TRBV6-5 to TRBJ1-5, with 9 bases fitting TRBD1. With V trimmed by 5 bases and J by 4 bases, 3 bases remained unmatched. The CDR3 contains 14 residues. Germline CDR1 MNHEY, CDR2 SVGAGI. CDR3 in amino acids: CASSPGTGNQPQHF. CDR3 DNA: TGTGCCAGCAGTCCGGGGACAGGGAATCAGCCCCAGCATTTT.

Here the CDR3 DNA reads TGTGCCACCAGCTCCGGGACTAGTAGGGAGACCCAGTACTTC. Its translation: CATSSGTSRETQYF. The J gene is TRBJ2-5, the V gene TRBV15; 8 bases line up with TRBD2. Germline-derived CDR1 and CDR2 are LNHNV and YYDKDF (reference sequence). With V trimmed by 5 bases and J by 5 bases, 7 bases remained unmatched. The CDR3 has 14 amino acids. Drawing the rest from reference TRBV15 and TRBJ2-5, the complete variable domain is DAMVIQNPRYQVTQFGKPVTLSCSQTLNHNVMYWYQQKSSQAPKLLFHYYDKDFNNEADTPDNFQSRRPNTSFCFLDIRSPGLGDTAMYLCATSSGTSRETQYFGPGTRLLVL.

This clone showed up just a few times. This chain joins TRBV19 and TRBJ1-5; the D is unclear. The CDR3 extends over 15 amino acids. Germline CDR1 is LNHDA and CDR2 is SQIVND (reference sequence). Trimming removed 5 bases from V and 7 bases from J, with 18 bases in between. CDR3 protein: CASSPTDSPGQPQHF. The CDR3 DNA is TGTGCCAGTAGTCCAACCGACTCTCCGGGGCAGCCCCAGCATTTT.

The V call is TRBV29-1, the J call TRBJ2-3; perhaps TRBD2 as D (6 bases). Trimming pared 2 bases from V and 3 bases from J, leaving 15 bases between. Germline V gene sequence: CDR1 SQVTM, CDR2 ANQGSEA. The CDR3 length is 15 residues. This chain's CDR3 is CSVEKNAGLTDTQYF. CDR3 in DNA: TGCAGCGTTGAAAAGAATGCGGGACTTACAGATACGCAGTATTTT.

This clone has more than one count but fewer than ten. The V call is TRBV7-9, the J call TRBJ2-1; D uncertain. Germline V lookup: CDR1 SEHNR, CDR2 FQNEAQ (reference sequence). This CDR3 spans 15 amino acids. V was shortened by 5 bases and J by 6 bases, with 17 bases between the two germline ends. CDR3 residues: CASSPKDVWSNEQFF. In nucleotides, the CDR3 is TGTGCCAGCAGCCCAAAAGACGTGTGGAGCAATGAGCAGTTCTTC.

The chain uses TRBV19 and TRBJ1-1; 10 positions agree with TRBD1. Germline CDR1 and CDR2: LNHDA and SQIVND (reference sequence). V shed 5 bases, J shed 2 bases, and the junction held 8 bases outside the gene matches. The CDR3 is 16 residues long. For the CDR3, the DNA is TGTGCCAGTAGTGCGGGACAGGGGAGATTCAACACTGAAGCTTTCTTT. Encoded protein: CASSAGQGRFNTEAFF.